The rows below give T cell receptor beta chains drawn from one sample of a study of cytomegalovirus exposure and HLA in healthy donors. Produced via immunoSEQ multiplex PCR; TCRdb's table is partial and in-frame only. The sample has some 150,000 clones, roughly three quarters seen once; the top ten hold 7.5% to 9%. Sequencing was performed on PBMCs. All receptors come from a man aged 30 to 39 in good health and CMV-seropositive. Both conserved end residues are part of each CDR3. D genes are given only for firm matches. Clone size is shown for a subset of rows, as once, few, many or a class of expanded clone.

d_gene	v_gene	abundance	j_gene	CDR3aa	CDR3nt
.	TRBV6-5	.	TRBJ2-7	CASSSDTHEQYF	TGTGCCAGCAGTTCCGACACCCACGAGCAGTACTTC
TRBD1	TRBV15	.	TRBJ1-1	CATSRGNTEGQGTLPNTEAFF	TGTGCCACCAGCAGAGGGAATACGGAAGGACAGGGGACTTTACCGAACACTGAAGCTTTCTTT
TRBD1	TRBV6-6	.	TRBJ2-3	CASSGTAAQDTQYF	TGTGCCAGCAGTGGGACAGCGGCCCAAGATACGCAGTATTTT
TRBD2	TRBV9	.	TRBJ2-3	CASSVGAGGQSDTQYF	TGTGCCAGCAGCGTAGGAGCGGGGGGGCAATCAGATACGCAGTATTTT
TRBD1	TRBV6-6	.	TRBJ1-2	CASSSGQGTYTF	TGTGCCAGCAGTAGCGGACAGGGTACTTACACCTTC
TRBD1	TRBV18	few	TRBJ2-5	CASSPPLGQGVREQYF	TGTGCCAGCTCACCACCGCTCGGACAGGGGGTCCGGGAGCAGTACTTC
.	TRBV6-5	.	TRBJ1-1	CASSYRGGIINTEAFF	TGTGCCAGCAGTTACCGGGGAGGGATAATTAACACTGAAGCTTTCTTT
.	TRBV28	.	TRBJ1-1	CASSFPGNTEAFF	TGTGCCAGCAGTTTTCCAGGGAACACTGAAGCTTTCTTT
TRBD1	TRBV19	.	TRBJ1-2	CASSILPGQRQFGYTF	TGTGCCAGTAGTATTTTACCGGGACAGCGTCAGTTTGGCTACACCTTC
.	TRBV9	.	TRBJ2-5	CASSVSGYQETQYF	TGTGCCAGCAGCGTAAGCGGGTACCAAGAGACCCAGTACTTC
.	TRBV6-1	.	TRBJ1-3	CAGAVSGNTIYF	TGTGCCGGGGCTGTCTCTGGAAACACCATATATTTT
.	TRBV27	.	TRBJ2-7	CASSPDQGLDEQYF	TGTGCCAGCAGCCCGGATCAGGGGTTGGACGAGCAGTACTTC
TRBD1	TRBV6-5	.	TRBJ2-1	CASSAGTGVYNEQFF	TGTGCCAGCAGCGCCGGGACAGGTGTCTACAATGAGCAGTTCTTC
.	TRBV11-3	.	TRBJ2-2	CASSPGTSNTGELFF	TGTGCCAGCAGCCCCGGGACTTCGAACACCGGGGAGCTGTTTTTT
TRBD1	TRBV6-5	.	TRBJ2-7	CASSYSYRGPYEQYF	TGTGCCAGCAGTTACAGCTACAGGGGGCCCTACGAGCAGTACTTC
.	TRBV9	.	TRBJ2-3	CASSVRSTSTDTQYF	TGTGCCAGCAGCGTCCGCTCAACTAGCACAGATACGCAGTATTTT
TRBD1	TRBV28	once	TRBJ1-4	CASRGQGEKLFF	TGTGCCAGCAGGGGACAGGGTGAAAAACTGTTTTTT
.	TRBV19	.	TRBJ1-2	CASSIWGSYGYTF	TGTGCCAGTAGTATTTGGGGCAGTTATGGCTACACCTTC
.	TRBV28	.	TRBJ2-6	CASMQGYGANVLTF	TGTGCCAGCATGCAGGGCTACGGGGCCAACGTCCTGACTTTC
TRBD2	TRBV6-4	once	TRBJ2-1	CASSPGVAGGQQFF	TGTGCCAGCAGCCCGGGGGTAGCGGGGGGGCAACAGTTCTTC
.	TRBV27	once	TRBJ2-1	CASSLSLAGPYNEQFF	TGTGCCAGCAGTTTATCGTTGGCGGGCCCTTACAATGAGCAGTTCTTC
TRBD1	TRBV7-9	.	TRBJ2-2	CASSLFQGVPSNTGELFF	TGTGCCAGCAGCTTATTTCAGGGGGTCCCTTCGAACACCGGGGAGCTGTTTTTT
.	TRBV2	.	TRBJ1-2	CASSPRAGYGYTF	TGTGCCAGCAGCCCCCGGGCGGGCTATGGCTACACCTTC
TRBD2	TRBV6-1	.	TRBJ2-2	CASSEVAGGPGELFF	TGTGCCAGCAGTGAAGTAGCGGGAGGCCCCGGGGAGCTGTTTTTT
TRBD2	TRBV9	.	TRBJ2-3	CASSVVRSGGSTDTQYF	TGTGCCAGCAGCGTAGTTCGTAGCGGGGGTAGCACAGATACGCAGTATTTT
.	TRBV5-1	few	TRBJ1-4	CASSASGNHNEKLFF	TGCGCCAGCAGTGCCTCCGGGAACCACAATGAAAAACTGTTTTTT
.	TRBV19	.	TRBJ1-1	CASSPPWARNTEAFF	TGTGCCAGTAGTCCCCCCTGGGCACGGAACACTGAAGCTTTCTTT
.	TRBV6-5	.	TRBJ2-7	CASSYWTDGQDEQYF	TGTGCCAGCAGTTATTGGACTGATGGCCAGGACGAGCAGTACTTC
.	TRBV30	.	TRBJ2-6	CAWSPQGGANVLTF	TGTGCCTGGAGTCCTCAGGGTGGGGCCAACGTCCTGACTTTC
.	TRBV5-8	.	TRBJ2-7	CASSSRGRDYEQYF	TGTGCCAGCAGCTCCAGGGGTAGGGACTACGAGCAGTACTTC
.	TRBV5-1	.	TRBJ2-1	CASSLGPGDEQFF	TGCGCCAGCAGCCTTGGGCCCGGCGATGAGCAGTTCTTC
TRBD2	TRBV30	.	TRBJ2-5	CAWGTSGGQETQYF	TGTGCCTGGGGGACTAGCGGGGGGCAAGAGACCCAGTACTTC
.	TRBV7-2	.	TRBJ1-2	CASSPRPRYGYTF	TGTGCCAGCAGCCCCCGCCCGAGATATGGCTACACCTTC
TRBD2	TRBV5-1	few	TRBJ2-3	CASRRTSGGSTDTQYF	TGCGCCAGCAGGCGGACTAGCGGGGGGTCGACAGATACGCAGTATTTT
.	TRBV6-1	few	TRBJ2-1	CASSGGQSYNEQFF	TGTGCCAGCAGCGGGGGACAGTCCTACAATGAGCAGTTCTTC
TRBD1	TRBV18	.	TRBJ1-1	CASSPLADRANTEAFF	TGTGCCAGCTCACCTCTTGCGGACAGGGCCAACACTGAAGCTTTCTTT
.	TRBV19	.	TRBJ1-5	CATGKDGNQPQHF	TGTGCCACCGGGAAAGATGGCAATCAGCCCCAGCATTTT
TRBD2	TRBV9	few	TRBJ2-1	CASSPWSSGGNEQFF	TGTGCCAGCAGCCCCTGGAGTAGCGGGGGCAATGAGCAGTTCTTC
.	TRBV28	.	TRBJ1-4	CASSFPRQKLFF	TGTGCCAGCAGTTTCCCGCGGCAGAAACTGTTTTTT
TRBD2	TRBV9	.	TRBJ2-5	CASSLGTSGIQETQYF	TGTGCCAGCAGCTTAGGGACTAGCGGGATCCAAGAGACCCAGTACTTC
.	TRBV27	.	TRBJ1-2	CASSSTANNGYTF	TGTGCCAGCAGTTCCACAGCAAATAATGGCTACACCTTC
.	TRBV7-2	.	TRBJ1-1	CASSLKPRDTEAFF	TGTGCCAGCAGCTTAAAACCCCGGGACACTGAAGCTTTCTTT
.	TRBV5-1	.	TRBJ1-3	CASSNGQLGNTIYF	TGCGCCAGCAGCAACGGACAGCTTGGAAACACCATATATTTT
TRBD2	TRBV27	.	TRBJ2-1	CASSSGGAHNEQFF	TGTGCCAGCAGTTCGGGGGGGGCCCACAATGAGCAGTTCTTC
.	TRBV4-1	.	TRBJ2-1	CASAKQAEAYNEQFF	TGCGCCAGCGCTAAACAGGCAGAGGCTTACAATGAGCAGTTCTTC
TRBD1	TRBV27	.	TRBJ2-1	CASSSLRQGGEINEQFF	TGTGCCAGCAGTTCCCTCAGACAGGGGGGCGAGATCAATGAGCAGTTCTTC
TRBD2	TRBV19	.	TRBJ2-3	CASRTILAGGPVTDTQYF	TGTGCCAGTAGAACGATCCTAGCGGGAGGGCCGGTCACAGATACGCAGTATTTT